The 13 T cell receptor beta chains below all came from one sample that was sequenced in a study of T cell repertoires in aging, cancer and after chemotherapy. A mixed TRB-A/B primer pool amplified rearranged TRB by multiplex touch-down PCR. TCRdb passed the multiplex PCR reads through MiXCR, listing each CDR3 protein once. Here the sample spans more than 10,000 distinct CDR3 sequences, about 33% being singletons. TCR beta rearrangements were amplified from peripheral blood genomic DNA. What was sequenced was blood. The receptors shown here come from a human donor in good health. The donor label of this sample is uncertain.

V usage is TRBV4-2 and J usage is TRBJ2-3; D unresolved. Germline V gene sequence: CDR1 LGHNA, CDR2 YNFKEQ. The CDR3 totals 19 residues. V lost 2 bases and J lost 0, with 21 bases in between. CDR3 protein: CASSQPLGAVTHSTDTQYF. The CDR3 bases are TGTGCCAGCAGCCAACCTCTGGGCGCGGTGACGCACAGCACAGATACGCAGTATTTT.

By proportion, this clonotype is medium-sized. The chain uses TRBV12-3 or TRBV12-4 and TRBJ2-7; 7 positions match TRBD1. Trimming removed 5 bases from V and 5 bases from J; junction bases left unmatched: 6. The CDR3 has 13 residues. The CDR3 sequence is CASSERDRDEQYF. In DNA form, the CDR3 reads TGTGCCAGCAGTGAACGAGACAGGGACGAGCAGTACTTC.

The rearrangement joins TRBV6-4 to TRBJ2-5; 9 positions agree with TRBD2. CDR1 and CDR2 (germline): MRHNA, SNTAGT. V lost 0 bases and J lost 4; bases outside the gene matches: 3. The CDR3 runs to 15 residues. CDR3 nucleotide sequence: TGTGCCAGCAGTGACTCTAGCGGGAGATCAGAGACCCAGTACTTC. This encodes CASSDSSGRSETQYF.

J is TRBJ2-3 and V is TRBV27, with 8 nucleotides matching TRBD2. Trimming cost V 7 bases and J 3 bases; bases outside gene matches: 12. Germline lookup yields CDR1 MNHEY and CDR2 SMNVEV (reference sequence). CDR3 size: 16 residues. CDR3 DNA: TGTGCCAGCATATTGGCTAGCGGGTCACTGACAGATACGCAGTATTTT. Translated, it gives CASILASGSLTDTQYF.

The chain is built from TRBV19 and TRBJ2-3, with TRBD2 matching 12 bases. Losses at the gene ends were 6 bases for V and 7 bases for J; bases not matched to a gene: 17. The CDR3 contains 18 residues. Per germline, CDR1 LNHDA and CDR2 SQIVND (reference sequence). CDR3 region: CASRSGHLAGGPRYTQYF. In nucleotides, the CDR3 is TGTGCCAGTAGGTCCGGACACCTAGCGGGAGGGCCCCGTTATACGCAGTATTTT.

This clonotype rates as medium-sized. CDR3: CASRRKDRGGEKLFF. CDR3 bases: TGTGCCAGCAGGAGGAAGGACAGGGGAGGTGAAAAACTGTTTTTT. This chain links TRBV6-5 with TRBJ1-4; the match to TRBD1 covers 9 bases. Looked up from germline, CDR1 is MNHEY and CDR2 is SVGAGI. Trimming removed 6 bases from V and 7 bases from J; junction bases left unmatched: 9. The CDR3 is made up of 15 amino acids.

The chain couples TRBV27 to TRBJ1-2; D unclear. The germline V and J ends were trimmed by 4 bases and 9 bases, with 15 bases remaining between them. This CDR3 contains 13 residues. The V gene's germline CDR1 is MNHEY and CDR2 SMNVEV (reference sequence). The CDR3 region is CASSSNLLSSYTF. CDR3 nucleotides: TGTGCCAGCAGTTCTAATTTGCTGTCGAGCTACACCTTC.

The V gene is TRBV20-1, the J gene TRBJ2-3, with D perhaps matching TRBD1 or TRBD2 (5 bases each). Trimming pared 6 bases from V and 2 bases from J, leaving 12 bases between. This CDR3 spans 13 amino acids. Germline V gene lookup returns CDR1 DFQATT and CDR2 SNEGSKA (reference sequence). Here the CDR3 reads CSAPGPFTDTQYF. CDR3 nucleotide sequence: TGCAGTGCACCGGGACCTTTCACAGATACGCAGTATTTT.

Only a few counts were recorded for this clonotype. The chain joins TRBV6-5 to TRBJ2-3; no definite D call. Trimming left V 8 bases short and J 3 bases short, with 12 bases between. Per germline, CDR1 MNHEY and CDR2 SVGAGI. The CDR3 is 13 residues long. CDR3 in DNA: TGTGCCAGCGCTGCCCCGCCGACAGATACGCAGTATTTT. Translation gives CASAAPPTDTQYF.

Only one count was recorded for this clonotype. The gene calls are TRBV6-4 and TRBJ2-3; the match to TRBD1 covers 7 bases. Germline CDR1 reads MRHNA; CDR2 reads SNTAGT. The CDR3 length is 13 residues. As DNA, the CDR3 is TGTGTTAGCAGCAGGGGGAGCACAGATACGCAGTATTTT. Amino acid sequence: CVSSRGSTDTQYF.

This clonotype was counted once. This chain links TRBV6-1 with TRBJ1-1; possible D gene TRBD1, 6 bases. The CDR3 is 14 amino acids. Trimming took off 5 bases at V and 9 bases at J, with 19 bases between the two ends. In germline, CDR1 is MNHNS, CDR2 SASEGT. Written as DNA, the CDR3 is TGTGCCAGCAGTTACGATCGGGGGCGGCTCCAAGCTTTCTTT. Its translation: CASSYDRGRLQAFF.

The rearrangement links TRBV11-2 to TRBJ2-1; maybe TRBD2 (5 bases). The CDR3 totals 15 residues. Trimming cost V 1 base and J 7 bases, with 14 bases left between them. Germline V CDR1 and CDR2: SGHAT, FQNNGV. The CDR3 loop reads CASSLGSGSRNEQFF. CDR3 DNA sequence: TGTGCCAGCAGCTTAGGAAGCGGTAGTAGGAATGAGCAGTTCTTC.

This chain connects TRBV6-5 to TRBJ2-2, with 8 bases matching TRBD2. The CDR3 runs to 14 residues. Trimming removed 8 bases from V and 7 bases from J; junction bases left unmatched: 9. Germline V gene sequence: CDR1 MNHEY, CDR2 SVGAGI. This CDR3 reads CASAPGGRGGELFF. DNA of the CDR3: TGTGCCAGCGCCCCGGGGGGGCGGGGCGGGGAGCTGTTTTTT.